Following are 8 T cell receptor beta chains from one sample sequenced in a study of cytomegalovirus exposure and HLA in healthy donors. A multiplex PCR was run with 60 Vbeta primers and 13 Jbeta primers. Assay used: immunoSEQ multiplex PCR; TCRdb lists only in-frame clones, some missing. The sample contains over 150,000 clones, approximately 80% of which appear only once. Sequenced: PBMCs. The receptors stem from a male donor in good health and CMV-seronegative.

V usage is TRBV5-1 and J usage is TRBJ2-2; D not resolved. Germline V lookup: CDR1 SGHRS, CDR2 YFSETQ. This CDR3 spans 14 amino acids. The V gene lost 3 bases and the J gene lost 0 bases, with 6 bases spanning the gap. The chain's CDR3 is CASSSNPNTGELFF. CDR3 DNA: TGCGCCAGCAGCTCAAATCCGAACACCGGGGAGCTGTTTTTT.

This clone has more than one count but fewer than ten. This chain connects TRBV6-1 to TRBJ1-1, with 8 bases lining up with TRBD1. There are 16 residues in the CDR3. Germline values: CDR1 MNHNS, CDR2 SASEGT. Trimming at V came to 3 bases and at J to 7 bases, leaving 13 bases not matched to a gene. The CDR3 loop is CASSDLPGRGRNEAFF. DNA of the CDR3: TGTGCCAGCAGTGACCTCCCCGGCAGGGGGCGAAATGAAGCTTTCTTT.

The chain carries TRBV27 and TRBJ2-7; 12 bases align to TRBD2. Germline V gives CDR1 MNHEY, CDR2 SMNVEV (reference sequence). This CDR3 spans 16 amino acids. With 5 bases clipped from V and 2 bases from J, the junction kept 7 bases outside the gene matches. The CDR3 here is CASSPLAGGPPYEQYF. For the CDR3, the DNA is TGTGCCAGCAGTCCTCTAGCGGGAGGGCCCCCCTACGAGCAGTACTTC.

The chain employs TRBV6-1 and TRBJ2-1; 13 nucleotides align to TRBD2. V was pared by 7 bases and J by 7 bases, with 7 bases of the junction left unmatched. In germline, CDR1 is MNHNS, CDR2 SASEGT. This CDR3 is built from 15 residues. This CDR3 reads CASKGLAGVLNEQFF. The CDR3 coding sequence is TGTGCCAGCAAAGGACTAGCGGGAGTTCTAAATGAGCAGTTCTTC.

There are a few counts of this clone. The chain joins TRBV19 to TRBJ2-3; no clear D gene. This CDR3 comprises 12 residues. The V gene lost 8 bases and the J gene lost 2 bases, with 8 bases spanning the gap. Germline V gene lookup returns CDR1 LNHDA and CDR2 SQIVND (reference sequence). CDR3 in DNA: TGTGCCAGTTTCGGGTACACAGATACGCAGTATTTT. Amino acid sequence: CASFGYTDTQYF.

The V and J genes are TRBV28 and TRBJ2-7, with D possibly being TRBD2 (6 bases). The CDR3 has 12 amino acids. The V and J ends lost 6 bases and 4 bases respectively, with 10 bases between them. Germline CDR1 MDHEN, CDR2 SYDVKM. The CDR3 reads CASREGQYEQYF. The CDR3, as DNA: TGTGCCAGCAGGGAGGGGCAATACGAGCAGTACTTC.

The J gene is TRBJ1-5, the V gene TRBV15; D is unresolved. Trimming left V 4 bases short and J 1 base short, with 11 bases between. The CDR3 runs to 15 residues. In germline, CDR1 is LNHNV, CDR2 YYDKDF (reference sequence). The CDR3 DNA is TGTGCCACCAGCAACAGCCAAAGCAGCAATCAGCCCCAGCATTTT. Translating it yields CATSNSQSSNQPQHF.

The chain uses TRBV4-1 and TRBJ2-2, with TRBD2 as a possible D gene (6 bases). The CDR3 covers 15 residues. The V gene's germline CDR1 is MGHRA and CDR2 YSYEKL. Trimming pared 2 bases from V and 4 bases from J, leaving 11 bases between. The CDR3 DNA sequence: TGCGCCAGCAGCCAACCGGGAGCTGGCACCGGGGAGCTGTTTTTT. The encoded protein is CASSQPGAGTGELFF.